A single sample gave rise to the 32 T cell receptor beta chains below, sequenced in a study of blood T cell repertoires in COVID-19. Sequenced by immunoSEQ multiplex PCR; TCRdb stores in-frame clones only, minus some. Of 40,000 to 45,000 clones listed, 86% are singletons. Sequenced: peripheral blood. Receptors originate from a man between 60 and 75 years old with active COVID-19.

The chain joins TRBV13 to TRBJ2-1; 8 bases are shared with TRBD1. This CDR3 spans 14 amino acids. J gave up 6 bases and V 1 base, and 2 bases lay outside the gene matches. CDR1 PRHDT and CDR2 FYEKMQ come from the germline V gene (reference sequence). CDR3 DNA sequence: TGTGCCAGCAGCTTAGACCAGGGGGCCAATGAGCAGTTCTTC. Protein: CASSLDQGANEQFF.

V usage is TRBV3-1 (or the pseudogene TRBV3-2) and J usage is TRBJ2-7; TRBD2 might be the D (5 bases). CDR3 length: 15 amino acids. V lost 1 base and J lost 6, with 16 bases in between. Germline V CDR1 and CDR2: LGHDT, YNNKEL (reference sequence). The CDR3 nucleotides read TGTGCCAGCAGCCAAGCCGCACTAGGAAGTGTCGAGCAGTACTTC. Its translation: CASSQAALGSVEQYF.

This clone was found once. The chain combines TRBV5-1 with TRBJ2-2; tentative D call: TRBD2 (5 bases). Germline V gene lookup returns CDR1 SGHRS and CDR2 YFSETQ. Trimming pared 7 bases from V and 0 bases from J, leaving 16 bases between. CDR3 length: 16 amino acids. The CDR3 sequence is CASGELGSPNTGELFF. The CDR3 nucleotides read TGCGCCAGCGGTGAGTTGGGGAGCCCGAACACCGGGGAGCTGTTTTTT.

This rearrangement joins TRBV6-6 to TRBJ1-1; no clear D. The CDR3 length is 15 residues. Germline CDR1 reads MNHNY; CDR2 reads SVGAGI (reference sequence). Trimming pared 0 bases from V and 3 bases from J, leaving 11 bases between. CDR3 in amino acids: CASSYSRSEDTEAFF. The CDR3 DNA is TGTGCCAGCAGTTACTCAAGGTCCGAGGACACTGAAGCTTTCTTT.

This clone showed up just once. The CDR3 sequence: CASSSVPSSYEQYF. CDR3 nucleotides: TGTGCCAGCAGCTCGGTCCCCTCCTCCTACGAGCAGTACTTC. The chain links TRBV9 to TRBJ2-7, with D unresolved. Germline lookup yields CDR1 SGDLS and CDR2 YYNGEE. The CDR3 is 14 residues long. Trimming took off 4 bases at V and 0 bases at J, with 11 bases between the two ends.

The J gene is TRBJ2-7, the V gene TRBV6-4; the D gene is possibly TRBD2 (6 bases). V lost 3 bases and J 5 bases, leaving 11 bases between the germline ends. This CDR3 is built from 13 residues. CDR1 is MRHNA, CDR2 SNTAGT, per germline. The CDR3 sequence: CASSEDYLDEQYF. The CDR3 nucleotides read TGTGCCAGCAGTGAGGACTACCTGGACGAGCAGTACTTC.

CDR3 in amino acids: CASSLDLSGANVLTF. CDR3 in DNA: TGCGCCAGCAGCCTGGATCTCTCTGGGGCCAACGTCCTGACTTTC. The chain employs TRBV5-1 and TRBJ2-6; D gene uncertain. Germline V gene data show CDR1 as SGHRS and CDR2 as YFSETQ. The V gene lost 4 bases and the J gene lost 0 bases, with 8 bases spanning the gap. The CDR3 covers 15 residues.

This chain joins TRBV7-3 and TRBJ1-1, with D perhaps TRBD1 (5 bases). This CDR3 comprises 13 residues. The germline V gene encodes CDR1 SGHTA and CDR2 FQGTGA. Trimming pared 2 bases from V and 1 base from J, leaving 5 bases between. The CDR3 is CASSLQGNTEAFF. The CDR3 region has the DNA TGTGCCAGCAGCTTACAGGGGAACACTGAAGCTTTCTTT.

The chain couples TRBV28 to TRBJ2-7, with 9 nucleotides matching TRBD1. Trimming at V came to 3 bases and at J to 3 bases, leaving 12 bases not matched to a gene. The CDR3 sequence is 17 residues long. The germline V gene encodes CDR1 MDHEN and CDR2 SYDVKM. The CDR3 DNA is TGTGCCAGCAGTTTCCCGAGTAGGGACAGGGATCTCTACGAGCAGTACTTC. Amino acids: CASSFPSRDRDLYEQYF.

This chain uses TRBV5-6 with TRBJ2-7; D not resolved. Germline assignment: CDR1 SGHDT and CDR2 YYEEEE. The V end lost 1 base, the J end lost 2 bases, and 10 bases lay between the germline ends. This CDR3 is 14 amino acids long. The CDR3 nucleotides read TGTGCCAGCAGCTTGAACTACGGAGCCTACGAGCAGTACTTC. The encoded protein is CASSLNYGAYEQYF.

The V call is TRBV7-9, the J call TRBJ1-2; D is unclear. Germline-derived CDR1 and CDR2 are SEHNR and FQNEAQ (reference sequence). V shed 3 bases and J shed 3 bases, with 8 bases lying between them. The CDR3 sequence is 13 residues long. The CDR3, as DNA: TGTGCCAGCAGCTTCGGCGGCGACTATGGCTACACCTTC. It encodes CASSFGGDYGYTF. The entire variable domain, with the rest obtained from reference TRBV7-9 and TRBJ1-2, is as follows: DTGVSQNPRHKITKRGQNVTFRCDPISEHNRLYWYRQTLGQGPEFLTYFQNEAQLEKSRLLSDRFSAERPKGSFSTLEIQRTEQGDSAMYLCASSFGGDYGYTFGSGTRLTVV.

V is TRBV10-3 and J is TRBJ1-2; D is perhaps TRBD1 (5 bases). CDR3 length: 12 amino acids. V lost 2 bases to trimming and J lost 4 bases, with 5 bases between them. CDR1 is ENHRY and CDR2 is SYGVKD in the germline V gene. The DNA for the CDR3 is TGTGCCATCAGTGAGGACAGCTATGGCTACACCTTC. Translation: CAISEDSYGYTF.

The chain links TRBV5-6 to TRBJ2-5, with a possible D match to TRBD2 (6 bases). CDR3 length equals 14 residues. Per germline, CDR1 SGHDT and CDR2 YYEEEE. V was shortened by 1 base and J by 6 bases, with 13 bases between the two germline ends. For the CDR3, the DNA is TGTGCCAGCAGCTTGAGAAGCGGGCTAAAGACCCAGTACTTC. Translated, it gives CASSLRSGLKTQYF.

V gene TRBV10-2 combines with J gene TRBJ2-5; 13 bases are a match to TRBD2. The V gene end was trimmed by 8 bases and the J gene end by 3 bases; junction bases not matched to a gene: 3. The CDR3 contains 14 residues. CDR1 and CDR2 (germline): WSHSY, SAAADI. The CDR3 DNA follows: TGCGCCAGCGGGACTAGCGGGAATAAAGAGACCCAGTACTTC. Encoded protein: CASGTSGNKETQYF.

The chain links TRBV7-3 to TRBJ2-2; the D gene is possibly TRBD2 (6 bases). V dropped 6 bases and J dropped 0 bases, with 17 bases sitting between them. The CDR3 contains 17 residues. The germline V gene encodes CDR1 SGHTA and CDR2 FQGTGA. This CDR3 is CASSQRASVANTGELFF. The CDR3 coding sequence is TGTGCCAGCAGTCAAAGGGCTAGCGTCGCGAACACCGGGGAGCTGTTTTTT.

The chain joins TRBV3-1 (or the pseudogene TRBV3-2) to TRBJ2-7; 8 nucleotides match TRBD2. The CDR3 length is 14 residues. The V gene's germline CDR1 is LGHDT and CDR2 YNNKEL (reference sequence). Trimming at V came to 4 bases and at J to 5 bases, leaving 7 bases not matched to a gene. CDR3 DNA: TGTGCCAGCAGCCTTTCCGGGAGGGACCACGAGCAGTACTTC. Translated: CASSLSGRDHEQYF.

J is TRBJ2-1 and V is TRBV27; TRBD2 agrees at 14 bases. This CDR3 is built from 18 residues. Germline lookup yields CDR1 MNHEY and CDR2 SMNVEV (reference sequence). J lost 2 bases, V lost 3 bases, and 6 bases had no gene match. Written as DNA, the CDR3 is TGTGCCAGCAGTTTGAGACTAGCGGGAGGGTCCCCCTACAATGAGCAGTTCTTC. Residues: CASSLRLAGGSPYNEQFF.

This chain uses TRBV7-2 with TRBJ2-5, with 9 bases lining up with TRBD2. This CDR3 comprises 14 residues. Germline loops: CDR1 SGHTA, CDR2 FQGNSA. J was trimmed by 1 base and V by 7 bases; bases with no gene match: 4. CDR3 nucleotide sequence: TGTGCCAGCAAACTAGCGGGCATCCAAGAGACCCAGTACTTC. Translating gives CASKLAGIQETQYF. The entire variable domain, with the rest obtained from reference TRBV7-2 and TRBJ2-5, is as follows: GAGVSQSPSNKVTEKGKDVELRCDPISGHTALYWYRQSLGQGLEFLIYFQGNSAPDKSGLPSDRFSAERTGGSVSTLTIQRTQQEDSAVYLCASKLAGIQETQYFGPGTRLLVL.

This chain links TRBV27 with TRBJ2-2; TRBD2 is a possible D gene (5 bases). Trimming took 1 base from V and 7 from J, leaving 13 bases between them. Per germline, CDR1 MNHEY and CDR2 SMNVEV (reference sequence). This CDR3 is 15 amino acids long. The CDR3 here is CASSLFLVAGGELFF. For the CDR3, the DNA is TGTGCCAGCAGTTTATTTCTAGTGGCGGGCGGGGAGCTGTTTTTT.

V and J are TRBV28 and TRBJ2-7; TRBD2 matches at 12 bases. This CDR3 comprises 19 residues. CDR1 is MDHEN, CDR2 SYDVKM, per germline. V lost 3 bases and J lost 0; bases outside the gene matches: 12. The CDR3: CASSFQLAGGPKSSYEQYF. CDR3 sequence (DNA): TGTGCCAGCAGTTTCCAACTAGCGGGAGGTCCTAAGAGCTCCTACGAGCAGTACTTC.

V and J are TRBV7-3 and TRBJ2-1, with 9 nucleotides matching TRBD2. V lost 5 bases and J lost 5; bases outside the gene matches: 4. This CDR3 has 14 amino acids. CDR1 and CDR2 from the germline V gene are SGHTA and FQGTGA. CDR3 protein: CASSLLAGNNEQFF. CDR3 bases: TGTGCCAGCAGCCTTCTAGCGGGAAACAATGAGCAGTTCTTC.

This clone was picked up one time. J is TRBJ2-7 and V is TRBV9, with TRBD1 matching 9 bases. J lost 3 bases, V lost 1 base, and 2 bases had no gene match. This CDR3 has 14 residues. Germline V gene lookup returns CDR1 SGDLS and CDR2 YYNGEE. In nucleotides, the CDR3 is TGTGCCAGCAGCGTATCGGGACAGGGCTACGAGCAGTACTTC. This encodes CASSVSGQGYEQYF.

This chain uses TRBV5-6 with TRBJ1-1; D is uncertain. The CDR3 sequence is 13 residues long. V was shortened by 0 bases and J by 7 bases, with 10 bases between the two germline ends. In germline, CDR1 is SGHDT, CDR2 YYEEEE. CDR3 sequence: CASSLVDTFEAFF. The CDR3 coding sequence is TGTGCCAGCAGCTTGGTAGACACGTTTGAAGCTTTCTTT.

The chain couples TRBV7-9 to TRBJ2-7; D is possibly TRBD2 (6 bases). V was clipped by 0 bases and J by 0 bases, with 12 bases between them. The CDR3 is 16 residues long. Germline CDR1 reads SEHNR; CDR2 reads FQNEAQ (reference sequence). DNA of the CDR3: TGTGCCAGCAGCTTAGCGTACGGGAGCTCCTCCTACGAGCAGTACTTC. Protein: CASSLAYGSSSYEQYF.

The chain couples TRBV4-2 to TRBJ2-1, with 9 bases fitting TRBD2. The CDR3 has 16 residues. Germline assignment: CDR1 LGHNA and CDR2 YNFKEQ. With V trimmed by 5 bases and J by 4 bases, 9 bases remained unmatched. In DNA, the CDR3 is TGTGCCAGCAGCGAGGCGACTAGCGGACTTTACAATGAGCAGTTCTTC. Its protein is CASSEATSGLYNEQFF.

J is TRBJ2-7 and V is TRBV30; unclear D gene. Germline loops: CDR1 GTSNPN, CDR2 SVGIG (reference sequence). V gave up 0 bases and J gave up 8 bases, with 11 bases separating them. This CDR3 is 12 amino acids long. The CDR3 spells CAWSVQQIKQYF. CDR3 nucleotide sequence: TGTGCCTGGAGTGTACAGCAAATCAAGCAGTACTTC.

This chain connects TRBV28 to TRBJ1-2; the match to TRBD1 covers 12 bases. V shed 6 bases and J 2 bases; nucleotides not matched to a gene: 7. This CDR3 region has 16 residues. CDR1 is MDHEN and CDR2 is SYDVKM in the germline V gene. This CDR3 is CASSTPGTGGNYGYTF. CDR3 DNA sequence: TGTGCCAGCAGCACCCCGGGGACAGGGGGCAACTATGGCTACACCTTC.

The chain employs TRBV19 and TRBJ1-4; TRBD1 matches at 9 bases. Trimming cost V 6 bases and J 5 bases; bases outside gene matches: 4. The CDR3 sequence is 14 residues long. Germline V gives CDR1 LNHDA, CDR2 SQIVND (reference sequence). This CDR3 is CASSPTGGNEKLFF. CDR3 nucleotides: TGTGCCAGTAGCCCGACAGGGGGGAATGAAAAACTGTTTTTT.

This sequence joins TRBV2 and TRBJ2-5; 9 bases match TRBD2. Trimming at V came to 7 bases and at J to 5 bases, leaving 2 bases not matched to a gene. This CDR3 is built from 12 residues. The germline CDR1 and CDR2 sequences are SNHLY and FYNNEI. CDR3 nucleotides: TGTGCCAGCAAGCGGGAGGACGAGACCCAGTACTTC. This gives the protein CASKREDETQYF.

The chain joins TRBV7-6 to TRBJ2-2; 8 bases align to TRBD2. Germline V gives CDR1 SGHVS, CDR2 FNYEAQ. Trimming cost V 1 base and J 0 bases; bases outside gene matches: 1. The CDR3 contains 16 residues. CDR3 nucleotide sequence: TGTGCCAGCAGCTTAGTAGCGGGGTCGAACACCGGGGAGCTGTTTTTT. Protein sequence: CASSLVAGSNTGELFF.

The rearrangement joins TRBV29-1 to TRBJ1-1; no reliable D call. Per germline, CDR1 SQVTM and CDR2 ANQGSEA. The CDR3 contains 16 residues. Trimming removed 4 bases at V and 1 base at J, with 19 bases between. CDR3 sequence reads: CSVALVNSGRNTEAFF. The CDR3 DNA is TGCAGCGTTGCTTTAGTTAATTCAGGCCGGAACACTGAAGCTTTCTTT. Full variable domain (missing parts from reference TRBV29-1 and TRBJ1-1): SAVISQKPSRDICQRGTSLTIQCQVDSQVTMMFWYRQQPGQSLTLIATANQGSEATYESGFVIDKFPISRPNLTFSTLTVSNMSPEDSSIYLCSVALVNSGRNTEAFFGQGTRLTVV.

V and J are TRBV5-3 and TRBJ2-1; the match to TRBD2 covers 7 bases. TRBV5-3 counts as an open reading frame of uncertain function. Trimming cost V 4 bases and J 3 bases; bases outside gene matches: 16. This CDR3 has 18 amino acids. The CDR3 DNA is TGTGCCAGAAGCCTCCTTTCCAAGGGGCGGGGGAACTACAATGAGCAGTTCTTC. Its protein product is CARSLLSKGRGNYNEQFF.